The 22 T cell receptor beta chains listed next were all sequenced from one sample in a study of vaccination effects on CD4 cells after COVID-19. Prior to sequencing, the ViraFEST assay stimulated PBMC with viral peptide pools, which expanded the antigen-specific CD4+ T cells. Isolation of CD4+ T cells took place after ten to eleven days of culture. PCR confirmed that the person was infected with SARS-CoV-2 between March and December 2020. This table comes from immunoSEQ multiplex PCR, and its TCRdb copy is limited to in-frame clones, with some not included. This table has about 24,000 clones, roughly three quarters appearing once. What these receptors recognize is not known. Sequenced here: CD4+ T cells from PBMCs cultured with SARS-CoV-2 spike peptides, sampled before COVID-19 vaccination. These receptors came from a human donor who had a prior SARS-CoV-2 infection.

The chain joins TRBV11-3 to TRBJ2-2; TRBD2 matches 13 bases. Trimming at V came to 5 bases and at J to 0 bases, leaving 6 bases not matched to a gene. This CDR3 comprises 18 residues. Germline V lookup: CDR1 SGHNT, CDR2 YENEEA. The CDR3 coding sequence is TGTGCCAGCAGCCGGGGGGGGACTAGCGGGGCGAACACCGGGGAGCTGTTTTTT. Residues: CASSRGGTSGANTGELFF. Supplemented by reference TRBV11-3 and TRBJ2-2, the full variable domain reads EAGVVQSPRYKIIEKKQPVAFWCNPISGHNTLYWYLQNLGQGPELLIRYENEEAVDDSQLPKDRFSAERLKGVDSTLKIQPAELGDSAVYLCASSRGGTSGANTGELFFGEGSRLTVL.

V gene TRBV4-1 combines with J gene TRBJ2-3, with a tentative D call TRBD2 (6 bases). The germline gives CDR1 MGHRA, CDR2 YSYEKL. Trimming cost V 5 bases and J 5 bases, with 11 bases left between them. This CDR3 has 13 amino acids. DNA of the CDR3: TGCGCCAGCAGCGCGACTAGTCAAGATACGCAGTATTTT. It codes for CASSATSQDTQYF.

This chain uses TRBV5-4 with TRBJ2-5, with 8 bases lining up with TRBD2. This CDR3 contains 13 residues. CDR1 and CDR2 from the germline V gene are SGHNT and YYREEE (reference sequence). Trimming cost V 3 bases and J 4 bases; bases outside gene matches: 2. The CDR3 loop is CASSSGGGETQYF. As DNA, the CDR3 is TGTGCCAGCAGCTCGGGGGGGGGAGAGACCCAGTACTTC.

This clone occurred once. This chain connects TRBV3-1 (or the pseudogene TRBV3-2) to TRBJ2-3, with 14 bases lining up with TRBD2. The V gene end was trimmed by 5 bases and the J gene end by 6 bases; junction bases not matched to a gene: 7. The CDR3 is made up of 16 amino acids. CDR1 and CDR2 from the germline V gene are LGHDT and YNNKEL (reference sequence). The CDR3 DNA is TGTGCCAGCAGCTACGCCAGACTAGCGGGAGGGGATACGCAGTATTTT. Amino acid sequence: CASSYARLAGGDTQYF.

The CDR3 DNA follows: TGCGCCAGCAGCTCCCGGACTAGCGGGAGGGGTAACACCGGGGAGCTGTTTTTT. Translating gives CASSSRTSGRGNTGELFF. V and J are TRBV5-1 and TRBJ2-2, with 15 bases identical to TRBD2. Germline V gene lookup returns CDR1 SGHRS and CDR2 YFSETQ. Losses at the gene ends were 3 bases for V and 2 bases for J; bases not matched to a gene: 5. CDR3 size: 18 residues.

V and J are TRBV9 and TRBJ2-6, with 8 positions matching TRBD1. The CDR3 extends over 17 amino acids. Losses at the gene ends were 3 bases for V and 2 bases for J; bases not matched to a gene: 7. The germline gives CDR1 SGDLS, CDR2 YYNGEE. The DNA of the CDR3 is TGTGCCAGCAGCGACGACAGGGGCCTCACTGGGGCCAACGTCCTGACTTTC. Encoded protein: CASSDDRGLTGANVLTF.

This clone occurred once. The chain employs TRBV4-3 and TRBJ2-7; weak D call: TRBD1 (6 bases). The CDR3 covers 15 residues. Germline V CDR1 and CDR2: LGHNA, YSLEER. Trimming left V 0 bases short and J 0 bases short, with 9 bases between. CDR3 protein: CASSQDGTPSYEQYF. DNA for the CDR3: TGCGCCAGCAGCCAAGATGGGACACCCTCCTACGAGCAGTACTTC.

This chain uses TRBV6-6 with TRBJ2-7; D is ambiguous. Germline V lookup: CDR1 MNHNY, CDR2 SVGAGI (reference sequence). The CDR3 is made up of 14 amino acids. V lost 6 bases and J 0 bases, leaving 12 bases between the germline ends. The CDR3 DNA is TGTGCCAGCAGGAAGAAGGTGGACTCCTACGAGCAGTACTTC. Protein sequence: CASRKKVDSYEQYF.

The chain is built from TRBV18 and TRBJ2-1; TRBD1 might be the D (5 bases). Germline lookup yields CDR1 KGHSH and CDR2 LQKENI. Trimming took off 2 bases at V and 6 bases at J, with 11 bases between the two ends. This CDR3 region has 14 residues. CDR3 in DNA: TGTGCCAGCTCACCATCCAGGGCGATCAATGAGCAGTTCTTC. Its translation: CASSPSRAINEQFF.

In this sample, this clone turned up once. In DNA, the CDR3 is TGTGCCAGCAGCCCCTGGGACAGCGATTACGAGCAGTACTTC. Translating it yields CASSPWDSDYEQYF. The chain uses TRBV11-3 and TRBJ2-7; 7 bases align to TRBD1. The CDR3 spans 14 residues. The V gene end was trimmed by 5 bases and the J gene end by 4 bases; junction bases not matched to a gene: 8. Germline values: CDR1 SGHNT, CDR2 YENEEA.

J is TRBJ1-1 and V is TRBV6-5; no clear D gene. This CDR3 contains 13 residues. Trimming removed 2 bases from V and 1 base from J, with 5 bases in between. Looked up from germline, CDR1 is MNHEY and CDR2 is SVGAGI. CDR3 DNA sequence: TGTGCCAGCAGTTACGACGGGAACACTGAAGCTTTCTTT. This encodes CASSYDGNTEAFF.

V and J are TRBV5-4 and TRBJ1-2; 7 nucleotides agree with TRBD1. Germline lookup yields CDR1 SGHNT and CDR2 YYREEE (reference sequence). The V gene end was trimmed by 4 bases and the J gene end by 3 bases; junction bases not matched to a gene: 3. There are 13 residues in the CDR3. The CDR3 loop reads CASSETGDYGYTF. DNA of the CDR3: TGTGCCAGCAGCGAAACAGGGGACTATGGCTACACCTTC. Full variable domain (remainder filled in from reference TRBV5-4 and TRBJ1-2): ETGVTQSPTHLIKTRGQQVTLRCSSQSGHNTVSWYQQALGQGPQFIFQYYREEENGRGNFPPRFSGLQFPNYSSELNVNALELDDSALYLCASSETGDYGYTFGSGTRLTVV.

The rearrangement links TRBV30 to TRBJ2-3, with TRBD2 identical over 7 bases. J was trimmed by 4 bases and V by 4 bases; bases with no gene match: 8. The CDR3 consists of 14 residues. Per germline, CDR1 GTSNPN and CDR2 SVGIG (reference sequence). The CDR3: CAWIGGSSADTQYF. The CDR3 DNA is TGTGCCTGGATAGGCGGGAGTAGTGCAGATACGCAGTATTTT.

This chain joins TRBV7-2 and TRBJ2-7; 10 bases fit TRBD2. The germline gives CDR1 SGHTA, CDR2 FQGNSA. This CDR3 contains 14 residues. The V gene end was trimmed by 4 bases and the J gene end by 6 bases; junction bases not matched to a gene: 6. CDR3 amino acids: CASSSGLAPVEQYF. The CDR3 nucleotides read TGTGCCAGCAGCTCGGGACTAGCGCCTGTCGAGCAGTACTTC.

This clone was seen once. The gene calls are TRBV2 and TRBJ2-1; 9 bases line up with TRBD1. Germline-derived CDR1 and CDR2 are SNHLY and FYNNEI. Unmatched junction bases numbered 0, after V lost 6 bases and J lost 6 bases. This CDR3 is built from 12 residues. CDR3 in amino acids: CASRDRGNEQFF. The CDR3 DNA follows: TGTGCCAGCAGGGACAGGGGCAATGAGCAGTTCTTC.

The sample holds a few counts of this clone. The chain has TRBV7-9 and TRBJ1-4; TRBD1 matches at 8 bases. The CDR3 sequence is 14 residues long. The J segment lost 8 bases and the V segment lost 5 bases, leaving 7 bases of the junction unmatched. Per the germline V gene, CDR1 is SEHNR and CDR2 is FQNEAQ (reference sequence). The CDR3 region has the DNA TGTGCCAGCAGCCTGGACAGGGTGTACGAAAAACTGTTTTTT. Protein product: CASSLDRVYEKLFF.

The table lists this clone with a few counts. The chain links TRBV7-2 to TRBJ2-7; TRBD2 agrees at 11 bases. Germline V lookup: CDR1 SGHTA, CDR2 FQGNSA. There are 19 residues in the CDR3. The V gene end was trimmed by 2 bases and the J gene end by 4 bases; junction bases not matched to a gene: 16. CDR3 sequence reads: CASSLNGQLAGVPSYEQYF. As DNA, the CDR3 is TGTGCCAGCAGCTTAAACGGGCAACTAGCGGGAGTGCCGTCGTACGAGCAGTACTTC.

This clone was detected a few times. The V and J genes are TRBV7-3 and TRBJ2-7, with 7 bases matching TRBD2. The CDR3 contains 15 residues. Germline CDR1 SGHTA, CDR2 FQGTGA. With V trimmed by 2 bases and J by 4 bases, 8 bases remained unmatched. The CDR3: CASSLSAGSPYEQYF. The CDR3, as DNA: TGTGCCAGCAGCTTATCAGCGGGATCACCTTACGAGCAGTACTTC. Filled out from reference TRBV7-3 and TRBJ2-7, the complete variable domain reads GAGVSQTPSNKVTEKGKYVELRCDPISGHTALYWYRQSLGQGPEFLIYFQGTGAADDSGLPNDRFFAVRPEGSVSTLKIQRTERGDSAVYLCASSLSAGSPYEQYFGPGTRLTVT.

This clone was seen a handful of times. The J gene is TRBJ2-2, the V gene TRBV7-9; possibly TRBD2 for D (5 bases). V lost 1 base and J lost 6, with 12 bases in between. The CDR3 is made up of 15 amino acids. From germline, CDR1 is SEHNR and CDR2 FQNEAQ (reference sequence). CDR3 DNA: TGTGCCAGCAGCTTAGGCGGGTTCCGAGCCGGGGAGCTGTTTTTT. Translated, it gives CASSLGGFRAGELFF.

The J gene is TRBJ2-1, the V gene TRBV30; D is possibly TRBD2 (5 bases). CDR3 length: 15 amino acids. Trimming shortened V by 0 bases and J by 5 bases, and 14 bases separated the two germline ends. Looked up from germline, CDR1 is GTSNPN and CDR2 is SVGIG (reference sequence). In DNA form, the CDR3 reads TGTGCCTGGAGTGTAGGGAGTCTAGTTAACAATGAGCAGTTCTTC. Protein: CAWSVGSLVNNEQFF. Looking up the rest from reference TRBV30 and TRBJ2-1 gives the full variable domain: SQTIHQWPATLVQPVGSPLSLECTVEGTSNPNLYWYRQAAGRGLQLLFYSVGIGQISSEVPQNLSASRPQDRQFILSSKKLLLSDSGFYLCAWSVGSLVNNEQFFGPGTRLTVL.

This clone has a handful of counts. V usage is TRBV4-1 and J usage is TRBJ2-1, with 7 bases matching TRBD1. This CDR3 contains 15 residues. Germline V CDR1 and CDR2: MGHRA, YSYEKL. The trim removed 1 base at V and 8 bases at J, leaving 8 bases unmatched. The CDR3 reads CASSQVYRGWDEQFF. In DNA form, the CDR3 reads TGCGCCAGCAGCCAAGTCTACAGGGGATGGGATGAGCAGTTCTTC.

J is TRBJ1-4 and V is TRBV5-1; maybe TRBD1 (5 bases). V lost 0 bases to trimming and J lost 8 bases, with 11 bases between them. Germline-derived CDR1 and CDR2 are SGHRS and YFSETQ. The CDR3 totals 14 residues. In nucleotides, the CDR3 is TGCGCCAGCAGCTTGGAGGGGTGGGGAGAAAAACTGTTTTTT. Translation gives CASSLEGWGEKLFF. The full variable domain, completed using reference TRBV5-1 and TRBJ1-4, is KAGVTQTPRYLIKTRGQQVTLSCSPISGHRSVSWYQQTPGQGLQFLFEYFSETQRNKGNFPGRFSGRQFSNSRSEMNVSTLELGDSALYLCASSLEGWGEKLFFGSGTQLSVL.